Each of the 17 T cell receptor beta chains below was sequenced from the same sample in a study of blood T cells in healthy people across ages (dated by TCRdb to about 2015). The receptor library was made with 5' RACE. The listed sequencing device is Illumina HiSeq 2500. A second PCR of roughly 7 to 11 cycles was performed with a sample-barcoded 5' primer and a J-beta primer mix. Through fastp at Q25 and MiXCR, TCRdb rebuilt clones from the public reads, retaining in-frame beta chains. Rows with one shared CDR3 protein collapse into an entry with the most common genes and DNA. This sample comprises roughly 730,000 distinct CDR3 sequences, roughly 56% of them detected only once. Clones ranked in the top ten supply roughly 26% of the sample. Sequencing was performed on blood. Receptor source: a man in his forties in good health.

The chain couples TRBV29-1 to TRBJ2-5, with D possibly being TRBD1 (6 bases). This CDR3 has 16 amino acids. The V gene's germline CDR1 is SQVTM and CDR2 ANQGSEA. The ends were cut back, 4 bases at V and 2 bases at J, with 20 bases in the middle. The CDR3, as DNA: TGCAGCGTTGTGGGACAAAGAGAGATATTACAAGAGACCCAGTACTTC. Translated: CSVVGQREILQETQYF.

The rearrangement links TRBV20-1 to TRBJ2-7, with 7 positions matching TRBD2. Trimming removed 4 bases from V and 3 bases from J; junction bases left unmatched: 15. The CDR3 totals 16 residues. Per germline, CDR1 DFQATT and CDR2 SNEGSKA (reference sequence). The CDR3 DNA follows: TGCAGTGCTAAGGATAGGATGCTAGCGGACTTCTACGAGCAGTACTTC. Encoded protein: CSAKDRMLADFYEQYF.

This clonotype was found a few times. Germline and junction disagree at one end, which may indicate a read error. DNA of the CDR3: TGTGCCAGCAGCCCATTCCCCAGGGGCACGGATACGCAGTATTTT. Translated: CASSPFPRGTDTQYF. The chain recombines TRBV7-2 with TRBJ2-3, with D perhaps TRBD1 (6 bases). This CDR3 is 15 amino acids long. Germline V CDR1 and CDR2: SGHTA, FQGNSA.

This chain joins TRBV7-3 and TRBJ2-3; 9 positions agree with TRBD2. Trimming removed 5 bases from V and 1 base from J; junction bases left unmatched: 13. CDR3 length equals 18 residues. The germline gives CDR1 SGHTA, CDR2 FQGTGA. The CDR3 region is CASSPEVAGVRGTDTQYF. The CDR3 DNA sequence: TGTGCCAGCAGCCCGGAGGTAGCGGGAGTGAGGGGCACAGATACGCAGTATTTT.

This chain uses TRBV7-2 with TRBJ1-2; 7 bases agree with TRBD1. The junction had 9 bases not matched to a gene; V was cut back by 2 bases and J by 6 bases. CDR3 length equals 15 residues. Germline assignment: CDR1 SGHTA and CDR2 FQGNSA. This CDR3 reads CASSLIAGTVHGYTF. The CDR3 region has the DNA TGTGCCAGCAGCTTAATTGCAGGGACAGTTCATGGCTACACCTTC. The full variable domain, with the rest looked up from reference TRBV7-2 and TRBJ1-2, is GAGVSQSPSNKVTEKGKDVELRCDPISGHTALYWYRQSLGQGLEFLIYFQGNSAPDKSGLPSDRFSAERTGGSVSTLTIQRTQQEDSAVYLCASSLIAGTVHGYTFGSGTRLTVV.

The chain is built from TRBV7-3 and TRBJ1-6; D gene ambiguous. CDR1 is SGHTA and CDR2 is FQGTGA in the germline V gene. With 6 bases removed from V and 10 bases from J, the gap between germline ends came to 13 bases. CDR3 length: 13 amino acids. DNA for the CDR3: TGTGCCAGCAGTCCAACCCCCGGATCACCCCTCCACTTT. Its protein product is CASSPTPGSPLHF.

This chain links TRBV2 with TRBJ2-3; D may match TRBD1 or TRBD2 (5 bases each). Germline CDR1 is SNHLY and CDR2 is FYNNEI. This CDR3 contains 17 residues. V shed 8 bases and J shed 2 bases, with 23 bases lying between them. CDR3 nucleotide sequence: TGTGCCAGCCGGAGACTACTTGACAGATACAACACAGATACGCAGTATTTT. Protein product: CASRRLLDRYNTDTQYF. Full variable domain (missing parts from reference TRBV2 and TRBJ2-3): EPEVTQTPSHQVTQMGQEVILRCVPISNHLYFYWYRQILGQKVEFLVSFYNNEISEKSEIFDDQFSVERPDGSNFTLKIRSTKLEDSAMYFCASRRLLDRYNTDTQYFGPGTRLTVL.

This clonotype was observed a few times. The chain links TRBV27 to TRBJ2-5; D gene uncertain. V was trimmed by 7 bases and J by 3 bases, leaving 15 bases between them. Germline CDR1 MNHEY, CDR2 SMNVEV (reference sequence). The CDR3 length is 14 residues. CDR3 nucleotide sequence: TGTGCCAGCATGGTGGTACCGGGCGAAGAGACCCAGTACTTC. It is translated as CASMVVPGEETQYF.

V usage is TRBV5-6 and J usage is TRBJ2-1; TRBD2 aligns across 10 bases. The V gene's germline CDR1 is SGHDT and CDR2 YYEEEE. The CDR3 length is 12 residues. J was trimmed by 14 bases and V by 2 bases; bases with no gene match: 4. This CDR3 reads CASSFLAGVEFF. The CDR3 coding sequence is TGTGCCAGCAGCTTTCTAGCGGGAGTGGAGTTCTTC.

The chain joins TRBV3-1 to TRBJ1-6; D unresolved. The CDR3 extends over 14 amino acids. Trimming took off 1 base at V and 9 bases at J, with 10 bases between the two ends. Germline V gives CDR1 LGHDT, CDR2 YNNKEL (reference sequence). The CDR3 DNA is TGTGCCAGCAGCCAAGGTGATTGGGTTTCACCCCTCCACTTT. This translates into CASSQGDWVSPLHF.

The CDR3 nucleotides are TGCGCCAGCGTACCGGCCAGGGGGTCCTACGAGCAGTACTTC. It specifies CASVPARGSYEQYF. This chain joins TRBV23-1 and TRBJ2-7; TRBD1 agrees at 7 bases. TRBV23-1 is treated as an ORF (open reading frame) with a function not yet certain. This CDR3 spans 14 amino acids. V lost 8 bases, J lost 1 base, and 8 bases stayed unmatched.

V and J are TRBV20-1 and TRBJ1-6; D is ambiguous. V lost 3 bases and J 0 bases, leaving 18 bases between the germline ends. The CDR3 consists of 18 residues. The V gene's germline CDR1 is DFQATT and CDR2 SNEGSKA (reference sequence). In DNA form, the CDR3 reads TGCAGTGCTAGGCCTTTGAGCGACATAAGCTCCTATAATTCACCCCTCCACTTT. Translated, it gives CSARPLSDISSYNSPLHF.

CDR3 in amino acids: CASSEGAVGYTF. CDR3 DNA sequence: TGCGCCAGCAGCGAGGGGGCGGTCGGCTACACCTTC. The chain combines TRBV5-1 with TRBJ1-2; 7 bases agree with TRBD1. The length of the CDR3 is 12 residues. J gave up 8 bases and V 4 bases, and 5 bases lay outside the gene matches. The germline V gene has CDR1 SGHRS and CDR2 YFSETQ.

This chain joins TRBV29-1 and TRBJ2-1; 7 bases match TRBD1. CDR3 length equals 11 residues. In germline, CDR1 is SQVTM, CDR2 ANQGSEA. Losses at the gene ends were 8 bases for V and 5 bases for J; bases not matched to a gene: 3. The CDR3 loop is CSIDRDNEQFF. The DNA for the CDR3 is TGCAGCATAGACAGGGACAATGAGCAGTTCTTC.

This clonotype was found many times. V usage is TRBV29-1 and J usage is TRBJ2-5, with D possibly being TRBD1 (6 bases). Germline values: CDR1 SQVTM, CDR2 ANQGSEA. The CDR3 runs to 16 residues. V was cut by 3 bases and J by 1 base, with 18 bases left in between. The DNA of the CDR3 is TGCAGCGTTGATGGGAACAGGGATCTAACCCAAGAGACCCAGTACTTC. This gives the protein CSVDGNRDLTQETQYF.

On this clonotype: The junction departs from the called germline gene at one end, perhaps through a read error. The rearrangement joins TRBV7-2 to TRBJ2-1; 11 bases are shared with TRBD2. The CDR3 spans 15 residues. The germline V gene encodes CDR1 SGHTA and CDR2 FQGNSA. CDR3 region: CANSLLAGENNEQFF. The CDR3 DNA sequence: TGTGCCAACAGCTTACTAGCGGGGGAGAACAATGAGCAGTTCTTC.

This clonotype was found a few times. The gene calls are TRBV20-1 and TRBJ2-5, with a possible D match to TRBD2 (7 bases). V gave up 3 bases and J gave up 4 bases, with 18 bases separating them. Germline CDR1 DFQATT, CDR2 SNEGSKA (reference sequence). This CDR3 spans 15 amino acids. Written as DNA, the CDR3 is TGCAGTGCTAGTACCGGGGGGCAGTTAGGAGAGACCCAGTACTTC. Amino acid sequence: CSASTGGQLGETQYF.